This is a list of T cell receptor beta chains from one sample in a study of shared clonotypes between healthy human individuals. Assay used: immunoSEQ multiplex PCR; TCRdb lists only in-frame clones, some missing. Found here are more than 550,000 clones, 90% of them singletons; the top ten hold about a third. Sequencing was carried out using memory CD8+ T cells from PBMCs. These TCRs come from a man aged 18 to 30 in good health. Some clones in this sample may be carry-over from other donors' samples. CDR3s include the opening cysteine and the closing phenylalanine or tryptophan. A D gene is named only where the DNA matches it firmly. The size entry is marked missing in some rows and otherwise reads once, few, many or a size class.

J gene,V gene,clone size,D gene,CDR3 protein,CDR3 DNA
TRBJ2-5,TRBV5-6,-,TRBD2,CASSLETSGGQETQYF,TGTGCCAGCAGCTTGGAGACTAGCGGGGGCCAAGAGACCCAGTACTTC
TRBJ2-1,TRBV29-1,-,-,CSVELIEQFF,TGCAGCGTTGAACTAATCGAGCAGTTCTTC
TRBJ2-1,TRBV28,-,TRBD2,CASNRLAANNEQFF,TGTGCCAGTAATAGGCTAGCGGCGAACAATGAGCAGTTCTTC
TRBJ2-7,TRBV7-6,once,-,CASSLSDRDGAYEQYF,TGTGCCAGCAGCCTCAGTGATCGGGACGGGGCCTACGAGCAGTACTTC
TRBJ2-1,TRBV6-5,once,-,CASSSRLENEQFF,TGTGCCAGCAGTTCGCGCCTTGAGAATGAGCAGTTCTTC
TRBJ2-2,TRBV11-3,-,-,CASSPRGANTGELFF,TGTGCCAGCAGCCCACGGGGCGCGAACACCGGGGAGCTGTTTTTT
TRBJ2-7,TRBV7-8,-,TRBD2,CASSLGLAGRFYEQYF,TGTGCCAGCAGCTTAGGACTAGCGGGGAGATTCTACGAGCAGTACTTC
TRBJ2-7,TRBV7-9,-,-,CASSYGDYEQYF,TGTGCCAGCAGCTATGGGGACTACGAGCAGTACTTC
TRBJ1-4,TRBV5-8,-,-,CASSLVGGAYEKLFF,TGTGCCAGCAGCTTGGTTGGGGGCGCTTATGAAAAACTGTTTTTT
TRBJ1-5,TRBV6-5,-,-,CASSYRQGSNQPQHF,TGTGCCAGCAGTTACCGGCAGGGGAGCAATCAGCCCCAGCATTTT
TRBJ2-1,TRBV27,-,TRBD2,CASTLAGTVFDEQFF,TGTGCCAGCACCCTAGCGGGTACAGTTTTCGATGAGCAGTTCTTC
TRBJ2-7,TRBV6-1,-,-,CASSEGTYTYEQYF,TGTGCCAGCAGTGAAGGGACATACACCTACGAGCAGTACTTC
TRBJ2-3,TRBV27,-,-,CASSLRPADTQYF,TGTGCCAGCAGTTTGCGCCCCGCAGATACGCAGTATTTT
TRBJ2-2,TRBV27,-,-,CASSFRQVGAGELFF,TGTGCCAGCAGTTTTCGCCAGGTCGGGGCCGGGGAGCTGTTTTTT
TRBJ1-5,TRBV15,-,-,CATSRAGTNQPQHF,TGTGCCACCAGCAGAGCAGGGACTAATCAGCCCCAGCATTTT
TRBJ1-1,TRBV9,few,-,CASSVEGGEAFF,TGTGCCAGCAGCGTAGAAGGGGGTGAAGCTTTCTTT